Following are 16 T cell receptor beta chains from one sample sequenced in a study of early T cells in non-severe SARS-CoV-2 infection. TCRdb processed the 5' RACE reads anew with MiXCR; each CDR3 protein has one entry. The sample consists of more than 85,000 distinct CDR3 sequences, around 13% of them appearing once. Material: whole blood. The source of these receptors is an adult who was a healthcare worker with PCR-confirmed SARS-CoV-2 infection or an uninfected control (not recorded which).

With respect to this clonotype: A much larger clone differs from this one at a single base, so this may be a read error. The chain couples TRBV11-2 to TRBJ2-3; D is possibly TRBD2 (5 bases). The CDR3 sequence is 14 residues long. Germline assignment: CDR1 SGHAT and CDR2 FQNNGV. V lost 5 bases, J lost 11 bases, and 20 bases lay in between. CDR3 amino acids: CASSLFTGGDGQYF. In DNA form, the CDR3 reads TGTGCCAGCAGCCTATTTACCGGAGGTGACGGGCAGTATTTT.

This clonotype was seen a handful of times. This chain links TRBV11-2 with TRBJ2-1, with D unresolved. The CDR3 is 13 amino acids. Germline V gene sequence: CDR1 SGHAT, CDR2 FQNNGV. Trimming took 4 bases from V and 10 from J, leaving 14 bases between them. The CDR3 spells CASSSGRFREQFF. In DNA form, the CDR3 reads TGTGCCAGCAGCTCCGGACGCTTCAGAGAGCAGTTCTTC.

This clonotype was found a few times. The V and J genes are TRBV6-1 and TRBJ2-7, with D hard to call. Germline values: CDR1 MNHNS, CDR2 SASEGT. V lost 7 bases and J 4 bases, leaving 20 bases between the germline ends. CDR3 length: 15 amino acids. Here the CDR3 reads CASTQHGGDHYEQYF. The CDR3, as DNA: TGTGCCAGCACTCAACACGGCGGAGACCATTACGAGCAGTACTTC.

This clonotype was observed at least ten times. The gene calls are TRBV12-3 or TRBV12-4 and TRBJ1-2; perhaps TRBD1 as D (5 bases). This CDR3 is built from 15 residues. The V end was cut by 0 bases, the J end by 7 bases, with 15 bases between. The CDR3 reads CASSLARTTIRGYTF. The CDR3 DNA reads TGTGCCAGCAGTTTAGCGCGGACAACTATCCGTGGCTACACCTTC.

The CDR3, as DNA: TGTGCCATCAGTGGCCCACGCCTGGACAGGGACACTGAAGCTTTCTTT. It codes for CAISGPRLDRDTEAFF. V and J are TRBV10-3 and TRBJ1-1, with 8 bases matching TRBD1. The CDR3 length is 16 residues. Germline CDR1 reads ENHRY; CDR2 reads SYGVKD. J lost 3 bases, V lost 4 bases, and 10 bases had no gene match.

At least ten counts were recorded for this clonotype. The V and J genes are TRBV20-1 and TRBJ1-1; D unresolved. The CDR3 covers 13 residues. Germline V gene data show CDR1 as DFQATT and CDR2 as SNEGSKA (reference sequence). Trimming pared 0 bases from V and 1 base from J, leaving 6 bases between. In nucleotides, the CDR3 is TGCAGTGCTAGAGATGTAGGGAACACTGAAGCTTTCTTT. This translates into CSARDVGNTEAFF.

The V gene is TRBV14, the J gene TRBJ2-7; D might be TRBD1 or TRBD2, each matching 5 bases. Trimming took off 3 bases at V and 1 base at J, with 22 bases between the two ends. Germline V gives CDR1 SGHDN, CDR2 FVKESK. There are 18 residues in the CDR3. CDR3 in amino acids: CASSQDKGSGSPSYEQYF. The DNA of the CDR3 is TGTGCCAGCAGCCAGGACAAGGGATCGGGGTCGCCGTCCTACGAGCAGTACTTC.

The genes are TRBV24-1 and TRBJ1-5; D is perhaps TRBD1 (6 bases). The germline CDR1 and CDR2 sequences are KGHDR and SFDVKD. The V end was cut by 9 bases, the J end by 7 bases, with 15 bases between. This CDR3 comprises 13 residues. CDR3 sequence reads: CATGGGREQPQHF. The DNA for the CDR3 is TGTGCCACCGGCGGGGGCAGGGAACAGCCCCAGCATTTT.

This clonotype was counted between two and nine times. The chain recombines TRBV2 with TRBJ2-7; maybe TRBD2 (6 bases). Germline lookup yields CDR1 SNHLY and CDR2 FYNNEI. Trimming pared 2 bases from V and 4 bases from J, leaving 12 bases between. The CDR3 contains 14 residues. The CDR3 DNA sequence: TGTGCCAGCAGTGAACAGCGCGGGGAGTACGAGCAGTACTTC. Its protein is CASSEQRGEYEQYF.

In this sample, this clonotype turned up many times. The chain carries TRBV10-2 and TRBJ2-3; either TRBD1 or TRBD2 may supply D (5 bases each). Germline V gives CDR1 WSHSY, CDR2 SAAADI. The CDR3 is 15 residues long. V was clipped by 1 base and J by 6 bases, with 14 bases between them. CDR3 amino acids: CASSEFRPGADTQYF. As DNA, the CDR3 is TGCGCCAGCAGTGAGTTTAGACCCGGGGCGGATACGCAGTATTTT.

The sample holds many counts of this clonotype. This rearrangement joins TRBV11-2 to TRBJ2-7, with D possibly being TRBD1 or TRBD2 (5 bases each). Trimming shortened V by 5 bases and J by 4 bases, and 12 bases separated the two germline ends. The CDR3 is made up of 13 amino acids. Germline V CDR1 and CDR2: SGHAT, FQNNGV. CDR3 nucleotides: TGTGCCAGCAGCAGGGACGGTGGGTACGAGCAGTACTTC. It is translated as CASSRDGGYEQYF.

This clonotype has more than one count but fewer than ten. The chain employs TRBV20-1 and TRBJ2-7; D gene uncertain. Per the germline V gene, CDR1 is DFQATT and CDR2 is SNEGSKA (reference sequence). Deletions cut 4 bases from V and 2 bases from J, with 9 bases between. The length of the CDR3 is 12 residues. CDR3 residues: CSAKVPPYEQYF. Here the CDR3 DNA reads TGCAGTGCTAAGGTTCCTCCCTACGAGCAGTACTTC.

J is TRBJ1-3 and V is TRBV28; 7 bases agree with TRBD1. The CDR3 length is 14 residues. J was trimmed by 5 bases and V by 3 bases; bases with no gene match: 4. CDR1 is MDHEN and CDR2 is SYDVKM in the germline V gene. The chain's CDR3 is CASSLRGLRNTIYF. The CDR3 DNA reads TGTGCCAGCAGTTTGAGGGGGCTTAGAAACACCATATATTTT.

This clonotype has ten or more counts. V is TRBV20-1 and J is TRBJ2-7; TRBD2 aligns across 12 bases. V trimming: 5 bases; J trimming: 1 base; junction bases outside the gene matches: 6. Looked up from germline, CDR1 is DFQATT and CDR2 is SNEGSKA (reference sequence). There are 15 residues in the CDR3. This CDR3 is CSAPKTSGSSYEQYF. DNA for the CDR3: TGCAGTGCTCCTAAGACTAGCGGGAGTTCCTACGAGCAGTACTTC.

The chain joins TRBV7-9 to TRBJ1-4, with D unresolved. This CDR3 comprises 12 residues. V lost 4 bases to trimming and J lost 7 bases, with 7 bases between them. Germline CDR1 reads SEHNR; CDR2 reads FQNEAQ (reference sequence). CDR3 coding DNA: TGTGCCAGCAGCTCCGGCCTTGAAAAACTGTTTTTT. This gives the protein CASSSGLEKLFF.

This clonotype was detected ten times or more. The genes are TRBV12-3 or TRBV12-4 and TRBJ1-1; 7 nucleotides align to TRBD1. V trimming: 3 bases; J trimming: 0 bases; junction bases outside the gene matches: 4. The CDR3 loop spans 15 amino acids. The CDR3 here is CASSLSGGLNTEAFF. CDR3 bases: TGTGCCAGCAGTTTGTCAGGGGGATTGAACACTGAAGCTTTCTTT.